These 6 T cell receptor beta chains were all obtained from the same sample, sequenced in a study of cytomegalovirus exposure and HLA in healthy donors. Both 60 Vbeta primers and 13 Jbeta primers went into the PCR. Generated by immunoSEQ multiplex PCR, the TCRdb table keeps only in-frame clones and is missing some. The sample has approximately 140,000 clones; over 75% are singletons. The sequenced material came from PBMCs. The receptors were sampled from a man aged 35-49 years in good health and CMV-seronegative.

This sequence joins TRBV27 and TRBJ1-4; unclear D gene. CDR3 length: 13 amino acids. The V and J ends lost 0 bases and 7 bases respectively, with 6 bases between them. CDR1 and CDR2 (germline): MNHEY, SMNVEV (reference sequence). This CDR3 is CASSLSIGEKLFF. The CDR3, as DNA: TGTGCCAGCAGTTTATCCATCGGTGAAAAACTGTTTTTT.

This chain uses TRBV7-9 with TRBJ1-6; 8 bases match TRBD1. With 5 bases clipped from V and 9 bases from J, the junction kept 6 bases outside the gene matches. From germline, CDR1 is SEHNR and CDR2 FQNEAQ (reference sequence). The CDR3 is made up of 14 amino acids. CDR3 protein: CASSPTGDASPLHF. CDR3 DNA: TGTGCCAGCAGCCCGACAGGGGACGCTTCACCCCTCCACTTT.

V is TRBV28 and J is TRBJ1-2; D not resolved. Trimming shortened V by 3 bases and J by 3 bases, and 14 bases separated the two germline ends. This CDR3 is built from 15 residues. Germline V lookup: CDR1 MDHEN, CDR2 SYDVKM. The CDR3 DNA sequence: TGTGCCAGCAGTTTGATGCCCGACGGAGACTATGGCTACACCTTC. Protein product: CASSLMPDGDYGYTF.

The rearrangement links TRBV18 to TRBJ2-7; D might be TRBD1 (5 bases). The CDR3 has 14 amino acids. With 1 base removed from V and 2 bases from J, the gap between germline ends came to 9 bases. From germline, CDR1 is KGHSH and CDR2 LQKENI. CDR3 region: CASSPQGLPYEQYF. The CDR3 nucleotides read TGTGCCAGCTCACCACAGGGGCTTCCCTACGAGCAGTACTTC. Looking up the rest from reference TRBV18 and TRBJ2-7 gives the full variable domain: NAGVMQNPRHLVRRRGQEARLRCSPMKGHSHVYWYRQLPEEGLKFMVYLQKENIIDESGMPKERFSAEFPKEGPSILRIQQVVRGDSAAYFCASSPQGLPYEQYFGPGTRLTVT.

The chain carries TRBV28 and TRBJ1-1; maybe TRBD1 (6 bases). CDR3 length: 18 residues. Germline loops: CDR1 MDHEN, CDR2 SYDVKM. With 7 bases removed from V and 4 bases from J, the gap between germline ends came to 28 bases. The CDR3 DNA reads as TGTGCCAGCACGGGAACAGGGTCGTATGTTCTGGGCGGCACTGAAGCTTTCTTT. The encoded protein is CASTGTGSYVLGGTEAFF.

The genes are TRBV11-2 and TRBJ1-4; D perhaps matches TRBD1 (5 bases). Germline loops: CDR1 SGHAT, CDR2 FQNNGV. V was clipped by 5 bases and J by 4 bases, with 23 bases between them. The CDR3 covers 18 residues. The CDR3 nucleotides are TGTGCCAGCAGCCAAGGGACCTCGGGTCGCGGGATTAATGAAAAACTGTTTTTT. Protein product: CASSQGTSGRGINEKLFF.